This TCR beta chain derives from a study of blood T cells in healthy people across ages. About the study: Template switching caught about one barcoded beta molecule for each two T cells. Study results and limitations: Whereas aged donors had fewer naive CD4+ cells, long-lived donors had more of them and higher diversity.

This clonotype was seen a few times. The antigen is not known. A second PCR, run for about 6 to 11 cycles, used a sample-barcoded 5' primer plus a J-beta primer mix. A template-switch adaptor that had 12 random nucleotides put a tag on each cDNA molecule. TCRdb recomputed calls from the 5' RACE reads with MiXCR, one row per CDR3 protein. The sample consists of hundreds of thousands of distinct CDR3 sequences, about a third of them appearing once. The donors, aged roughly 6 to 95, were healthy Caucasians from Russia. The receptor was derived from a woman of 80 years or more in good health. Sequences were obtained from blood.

CDR3 in amino acids: CASTPTSGGVRNEQYF. For the CDR3, the DNA is TGTGCCAGCACTCCAACTAGCGGGGGGGTTCGGAATGAGCAGTACTTC. The gene calls are TRBV7-2 and TRBJ2-5, with 13 nucleotides matching TRBD2. After removal of 7 bases from V and 11 bases from J, the junction contained 16 bases not matched to a gene. CDR1 and CDR2 from the germline V gene are SGHTA and FQGNSA. The CDR3 runs 16 residues.